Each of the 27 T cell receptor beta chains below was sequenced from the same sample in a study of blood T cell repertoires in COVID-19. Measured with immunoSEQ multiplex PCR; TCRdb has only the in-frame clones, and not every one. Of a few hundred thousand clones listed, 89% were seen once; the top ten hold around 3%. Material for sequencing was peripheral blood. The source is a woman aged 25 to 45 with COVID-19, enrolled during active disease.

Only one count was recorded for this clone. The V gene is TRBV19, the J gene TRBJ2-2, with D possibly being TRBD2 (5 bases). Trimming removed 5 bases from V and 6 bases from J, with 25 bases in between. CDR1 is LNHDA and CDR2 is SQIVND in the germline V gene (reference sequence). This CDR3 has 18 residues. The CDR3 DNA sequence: TGTGCCAGTAGTTATACCGGGGTTGGCGGCCCGAGCGCCGGGGAGCTGTTTTTT. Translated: CASSYTGVGGPSAGELFF.

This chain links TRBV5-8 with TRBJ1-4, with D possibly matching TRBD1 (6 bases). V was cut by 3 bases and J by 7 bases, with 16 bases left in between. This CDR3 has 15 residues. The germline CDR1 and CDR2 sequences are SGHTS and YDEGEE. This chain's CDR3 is CASSWNPDSPEKLFF. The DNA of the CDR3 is TGTGCCAGCAGCTGGAACCCGGACAGTCCTGAAAAACTGTTTTTT.

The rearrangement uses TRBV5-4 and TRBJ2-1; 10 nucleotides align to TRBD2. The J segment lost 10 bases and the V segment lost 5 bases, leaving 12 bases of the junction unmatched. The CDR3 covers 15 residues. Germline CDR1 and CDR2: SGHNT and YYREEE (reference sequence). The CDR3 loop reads CASSSSGSLLGEQFF. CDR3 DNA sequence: TGTGCCAGCAGTTCTAGCGGGAGTTTGCTCGGCGAGCAGTTCTTC.

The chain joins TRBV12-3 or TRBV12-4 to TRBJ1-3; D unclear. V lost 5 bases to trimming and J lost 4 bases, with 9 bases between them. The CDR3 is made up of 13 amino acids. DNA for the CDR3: TGTGCCAGCAGTCTCGTACAGGGAAACACCATATATTTT. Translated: CASSLVQGNTIYF.

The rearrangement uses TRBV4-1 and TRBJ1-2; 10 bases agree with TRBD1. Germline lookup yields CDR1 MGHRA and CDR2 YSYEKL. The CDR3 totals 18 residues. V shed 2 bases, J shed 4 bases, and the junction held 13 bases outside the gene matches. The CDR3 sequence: CASSQIHRQGAPGYGYTF. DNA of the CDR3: TGCGCCAGCAGCCAAATACACCGACAGGGGGCCCCGGGCTATGGCTACACCTTC.

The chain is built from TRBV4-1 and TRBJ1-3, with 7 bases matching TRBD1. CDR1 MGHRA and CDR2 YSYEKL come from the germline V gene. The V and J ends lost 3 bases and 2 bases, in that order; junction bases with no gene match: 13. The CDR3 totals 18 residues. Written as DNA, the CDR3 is TGCGCCAGCAGCCAGTCAAACGGCCCAGGGGGTCCTGGAAACACCATATATTTT. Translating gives CASSQSNGPGGPGNTIYF.

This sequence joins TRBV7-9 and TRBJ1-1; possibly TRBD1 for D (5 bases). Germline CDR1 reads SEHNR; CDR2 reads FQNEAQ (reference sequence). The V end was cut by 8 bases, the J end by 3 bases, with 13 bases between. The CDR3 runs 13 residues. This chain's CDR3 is CASGRGKDTEAFF. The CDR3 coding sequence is TGTGCCAGCGGTCGGGGGAAGGACACTGAAGCTTTCTTT.

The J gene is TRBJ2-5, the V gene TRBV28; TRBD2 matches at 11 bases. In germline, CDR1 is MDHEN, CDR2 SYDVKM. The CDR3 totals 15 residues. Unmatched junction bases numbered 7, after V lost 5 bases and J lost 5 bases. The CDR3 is CASSPSPSGRETQYF. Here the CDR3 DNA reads TGTGCCAGCAGTCCCTCCCCTAGCGGGAGGGAGACCCAGTACTTC.

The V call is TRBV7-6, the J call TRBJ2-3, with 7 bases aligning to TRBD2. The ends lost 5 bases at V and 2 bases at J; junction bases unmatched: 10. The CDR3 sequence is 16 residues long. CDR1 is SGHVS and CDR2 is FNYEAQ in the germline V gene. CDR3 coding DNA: TGTGCCAGCAGCCAAGAGGCCAGCGGGAACACAGATACGCAGTATTTT. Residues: CASSQEASGNTDTQYF. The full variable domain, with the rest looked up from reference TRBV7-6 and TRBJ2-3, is GAGVSQSPRYKVTKRGQDVALRCDPISGHVSLYWYRQALGQGPEFLTYFNYEAQQDKSGLPNDRFSAERPEGSISTLTIQRTEQRDSAMYRCASSQEASGNTDTQYFGPGTRLTVL.

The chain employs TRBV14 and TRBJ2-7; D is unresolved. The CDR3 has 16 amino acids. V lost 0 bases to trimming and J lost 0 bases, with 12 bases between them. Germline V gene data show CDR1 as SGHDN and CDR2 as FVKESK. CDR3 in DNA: TGTGCCAGCAGCCAAGATTTGACTCCCAGCTCCTACGAGCAGTACGTC. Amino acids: CASSQDLTPSSYEQYV.

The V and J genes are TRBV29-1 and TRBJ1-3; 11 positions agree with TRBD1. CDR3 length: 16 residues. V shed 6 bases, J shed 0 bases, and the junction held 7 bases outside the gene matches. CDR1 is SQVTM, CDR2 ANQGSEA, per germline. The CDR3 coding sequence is TGCAGCGTCGCCTGGGGGACAGGGGGCTCTGGAAACACCATATATTTT. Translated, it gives CSVAWGTGGSGNTIYF.

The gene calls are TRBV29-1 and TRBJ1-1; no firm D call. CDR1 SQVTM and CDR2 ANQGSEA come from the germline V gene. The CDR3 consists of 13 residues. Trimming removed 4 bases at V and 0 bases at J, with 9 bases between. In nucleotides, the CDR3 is TGCAGCGTTGTGCGTGCCATGAACACTGAAGCTTTCTTT. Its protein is CSVVRAMNTEAFF.

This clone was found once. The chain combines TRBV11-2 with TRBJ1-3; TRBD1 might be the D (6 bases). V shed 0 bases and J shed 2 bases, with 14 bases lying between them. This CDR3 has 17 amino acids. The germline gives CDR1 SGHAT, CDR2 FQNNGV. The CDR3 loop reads CASSLEIQGRAGNTIYF. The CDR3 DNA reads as TGTGCCAGCAGCTTAGAGATACAGGGTAGGGCTGGAAACACCATATATTTT.

The CDR3 DNA reads TGTGCCAGCAGCCCTAGCGGGAGGCCCTACAATGAGCAGTTCTTC. It is translated as CASSPSGRPYNEQFF. V is TRBV3-1 (or the pseudogene TRBV3-2) and J is TRBJ2-1; 11 bases are a match to TRBD2. Losses at the gene ends were 4 bases for V and 2 bases for J; bases not matched to a gene: 1. Germline-derived CDR1 and CDR2 are LGHDT and YNNKEL (reference sequence). The CDR3 spans 15 residues.

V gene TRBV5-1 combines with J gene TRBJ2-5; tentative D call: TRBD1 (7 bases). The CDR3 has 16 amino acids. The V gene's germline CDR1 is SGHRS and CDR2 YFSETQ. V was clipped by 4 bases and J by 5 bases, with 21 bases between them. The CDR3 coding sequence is TGCGCCAGCAGCCCGAGACAGGGAGGCCTCATGGAGACCCAGTACTTC. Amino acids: CASSPRQGGLMETQYF.

CDR3 DNA: TGCGCCAGCAGCTTGGCGGGACTAGCGGGAACGCTGTACAATGAGCAGTTCTTC. Translating gives CASSLAGLAGTLYNEQFF. The rearrangement links TRBV5-1 to TRBJ2-1; 13 bases match TRBD2. The CDR3 has 18 residues. V shed 0 bases and J 4 bases; nucleotides not matched to a gene: 7. Germline CDR1 and CDR2: SGHRS and YFSETQ.

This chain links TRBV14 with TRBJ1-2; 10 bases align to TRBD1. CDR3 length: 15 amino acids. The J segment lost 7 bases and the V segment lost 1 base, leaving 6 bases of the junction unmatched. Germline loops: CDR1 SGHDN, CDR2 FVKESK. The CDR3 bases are TGTGCCAGCAGCCAAGTGGGGACAGGGGTACTTGGCTACACCTTC. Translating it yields CASSQVGTGVLGYTF.

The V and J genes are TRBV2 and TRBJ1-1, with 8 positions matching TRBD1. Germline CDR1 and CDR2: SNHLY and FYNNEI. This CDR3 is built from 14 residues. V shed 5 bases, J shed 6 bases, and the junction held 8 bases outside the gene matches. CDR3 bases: TGTGCCAGCAGTCTGCGGACAGGGTTTTCTGAAGCTTTCTTT. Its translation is CASSLRTGFSEAFF.

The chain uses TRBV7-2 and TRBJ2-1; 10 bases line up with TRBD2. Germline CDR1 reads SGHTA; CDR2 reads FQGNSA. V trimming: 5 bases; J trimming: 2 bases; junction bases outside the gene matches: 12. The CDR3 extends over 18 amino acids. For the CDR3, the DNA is TGTGCCAGCAGCCTTCTTCTAGCGGGGGCCTTGACCTACAATGAGCAGTTCTTC. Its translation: CASSLLLAGALTYNEQFF. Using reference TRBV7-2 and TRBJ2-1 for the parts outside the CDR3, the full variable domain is GAGVSQSPSNKVTEKGKDVELRCDPISGHTALYWYRQSLGQGLEFLIYFQGNSAPDKSGLPSDRFSAERTGGSVSTLTIQRTQQEDSAVYLCASSLLLAGALTYNEQFFGPGTRLTVL.

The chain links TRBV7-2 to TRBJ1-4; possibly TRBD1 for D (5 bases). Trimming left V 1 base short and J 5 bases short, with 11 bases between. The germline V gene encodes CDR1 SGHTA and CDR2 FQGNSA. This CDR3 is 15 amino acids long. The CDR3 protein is CASSLVGTRNEKLFF. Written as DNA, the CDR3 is TGTGCCAGCAGCTTAGTGGGGACTCGAAATGAAAAACTGTTTTTT.

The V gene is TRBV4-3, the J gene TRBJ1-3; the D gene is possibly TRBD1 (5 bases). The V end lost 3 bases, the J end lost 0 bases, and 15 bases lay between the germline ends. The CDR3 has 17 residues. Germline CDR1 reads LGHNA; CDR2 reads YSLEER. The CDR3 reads CASSHQTLRDSGNTIYF. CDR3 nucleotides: TGCGCCAGCAGCCACCAAACTCTCAGGGACTCTGGAAACACCATATATTTT.

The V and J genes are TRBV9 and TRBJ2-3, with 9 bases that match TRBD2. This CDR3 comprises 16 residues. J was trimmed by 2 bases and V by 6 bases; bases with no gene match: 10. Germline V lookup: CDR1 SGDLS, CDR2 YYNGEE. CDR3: CASKAGGPLYTDTQYF. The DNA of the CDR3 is TGTGCCAGCAAGGCGGGGGGGCCCCTTTACACAGATACGCAGTATTTT.

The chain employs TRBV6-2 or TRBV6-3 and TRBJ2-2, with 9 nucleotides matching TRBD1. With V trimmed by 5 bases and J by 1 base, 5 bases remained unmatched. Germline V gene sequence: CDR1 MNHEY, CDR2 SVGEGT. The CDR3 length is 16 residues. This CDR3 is CASSRLGQGNTGELFF. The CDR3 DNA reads TGTGCCAGCAGTCGCCTGGGACAGGGGAACACCGGGGAGCTGTTTTTT.

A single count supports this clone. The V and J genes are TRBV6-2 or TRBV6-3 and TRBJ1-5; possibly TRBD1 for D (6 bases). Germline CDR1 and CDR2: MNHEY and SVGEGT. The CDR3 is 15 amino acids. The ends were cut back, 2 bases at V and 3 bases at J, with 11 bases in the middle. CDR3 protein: CASSYVGGFNQPQHF. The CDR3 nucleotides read TGTGCCAGCAGTTACGTAGGGGGATTCAATCAGCCCCAGCATTTT.

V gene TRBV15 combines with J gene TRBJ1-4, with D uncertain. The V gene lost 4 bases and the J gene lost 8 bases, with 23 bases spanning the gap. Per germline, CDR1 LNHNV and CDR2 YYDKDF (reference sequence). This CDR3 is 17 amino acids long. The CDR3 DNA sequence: TGTGCCACCAGCATACTATCAGTGGGTGGAAGAATGGAAAAACTGTTTTTT. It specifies CATSILSVGGRMEKLFF. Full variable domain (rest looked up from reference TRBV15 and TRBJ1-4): DAMVIQNPRYQVTQFGKPVTLSCSQTLNHNVMYWYQQKSSQAPKLLFHYYDKDFNNEADTPDNFQSRRPNTSFCFLDIRSPGLGDTAMYLCATSILSVGGRMEKLFFGSGTQLSVL.

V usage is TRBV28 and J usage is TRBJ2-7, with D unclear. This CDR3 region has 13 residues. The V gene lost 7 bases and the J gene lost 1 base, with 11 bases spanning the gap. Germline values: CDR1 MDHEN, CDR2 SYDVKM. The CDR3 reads CASTPRVSYEQYF. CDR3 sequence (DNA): TGTGCCAGCACCCCCCGTGTGTCCTACGAGCAGTACTTC.

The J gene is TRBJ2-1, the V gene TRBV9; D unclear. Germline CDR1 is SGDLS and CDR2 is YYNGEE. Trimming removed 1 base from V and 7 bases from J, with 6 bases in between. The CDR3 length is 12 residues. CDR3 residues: CASSVFSNEQFF. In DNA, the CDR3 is TGTGCCAGCAGCGTATTTAGTAATGAGCAGTTCTTC.